These 11 T cell receptor beta chains were all obtained from the same sample, sequenced in a study of CD4 T cells in lung cancer. The lung tissue was taken at least 3 cm from the tumor in the same resection. Method: immunoSEQ multiplex PCR; TCRdb's copy keeps in-frame clones and lacks some. The sample consists of over 8,000 clones, 50% to 75% of them appearing once. The material sequenced was normal lung tissue taken away from the tumor. These receptors originate from a man in his sixties with non-small cell lung cancer.

The rearrangement joins TRBV14 to TRBJ1-2; D is perhaps TRBD1 (6 bases). The V and J ends lost 1 base and 4 bases respectively, with 10 bases between them. The CDR3 runs 14 residues. The germline V gene has CDR1 SGHDN and CDR2 FVKESK. CDR3 residues: CASSQGTEFYGYTF. As DNA, the CDR3 is TGTGCCAGCAGCCAAGGGACAGAATTCTATGGCTACACCTTC. The full variable domain, rest sourced from reference TRBV14 and TRBJ1-2, is EAGVTQFPSHSVIEKGQTVTLRCDPISGHDNLYWYRRVMGKEIKFLLHFVKESKQDESGMPNNRFLAERTGGTYSTLKVQPAELEDSGVYFCASSQGTEFYGYTFGSGTRLTVV.

The chain has TRBV6-6 and TRBJ2-7, with D tentatively TRBD2 (5 bases). The CDR3 covers 15 residues. Germline CDR1 is MNHNY and CDR2 is SVGAGI (reference sequence). V lost 5 bases to trimming and J lost 4 bases, with 18 bases between them. The CDR3 region is CASSPPARARYEQYV. The CDR3 DNA sequence: TGTGCCAGCAGTCCCCCGGCGCGGGCCCGGTACGAGCAGTACGTC.

This chain links TRBV7-2 with TRBJ1-3, with 7 bases matching TRBD1. V lost 3 bases and J lost 4; bases outside the gene matches: 6. The CDR3 runs 15 residues. The germline V gene encodes CDR1 SGHTA and CDR2 FQGNSA. CDR3 protein: CASSFEGATGNTIYF. CDR3 DNA sequence: TGTGCCAGCAGCTTTGAGGGGGCGACGGGAAACACCATATATTTT.

V and J are TRBV5-5 and TRBJ2-7; 7 bases map to TRBD2. Germline V CDR1 and CDR2: SGHKS, YYEKEE (reference sequence). V shed 3 bases and J 5 bases; nucleotides not matched to a gene: 17. The CDR3 covers 17 residues. DNA of the CDR3: TGTGCCAGCAGCTGGGGGGTGGGAGGGGCCTACCCCGACGAGCAGTACGTC. Its translation: CASSWGVGGAYPDEQYV.

J is TRBJ1-4 and V is TRBV6-5, with a possible D match to TRBD1 (5 bases). Germline loops: CDR1 MNHEY, CDR2 SVGAGI. Trimming took 6 bases from V and 0 from J, leaving 11 bases between them. There are 15 residues in the CDR3. Written as DNA, the CDR3 is TGTGCCAGCAGGCGACAGCCTCCAACTAATGAAAAACTGTTTTTT. It translates to CASRRQPPTNEKLFF.

This clone was counted a single time. This chain connects TRBV21-1 to TRBJ1-4; whether TRBD1, the table's D call, matches the DNA was not checked. TRBV21-1 is an annotated pseudogene. The CDR3 is 12 amino acids. CDR3 coding DNA: TGTGCCAGCAGACAGGCCCCAAAAAAACTGTTTTTT. Translating gives CASRQAPKKLFF.

V and J are TRBV28 and TRBJ2-4; D is possibly TRBD2 (6 bases). Trimming shortened V by 2 bases and J by 2 bases, and 13 bases separated the two germline ends. This CDR3 contains 16 residues. The germline gives CDR1 MDHEN, CDR2 SYDVKM. CDR3 loop: CASSLGQEGPKNIQYF. In nucleotides, the CDR3 is TGTGCCAGCAGTTTAGGGCAGGAGGGACCCAAAAACATTCAGTACTTC. Drawing the rest from reference TRBV28 and TRBJ2-4, the complete variable domain is DVKVTQSSRYLVKRTGEKVFLECVQDMDHENMFWYRQDPGLGLRLIYFSYDVKMKEKGDIPEGYSVSREKKERFSLILESASTNQTSMYLCASSLGQEGPKNIQYFGAGTRLSVL.

The table lists this clone with a few counts. This chain joins TRBV5-5 and TRBJ2-7; 8 bases fit TRBD1. The CDR3 is 14 residues long. The germline CDR1 and CDR2 sequences are SGHKS and YYEKEE (reference sequence). V gave up 0 bases and J gave up 3 bases; unmatched junction bases: 2. CDR3 coding DNA: TGTGCCAGCAGCTTGGGGACAGGGCGCTACGAGCAGTACTTC. Its protein is CASSLGTGRYEQYF.

The chain couples TRBV29-1 to TRBJ2-5, with D tentatively TRBD1 (6 bases). Germline CDR1 and CDR2: SQVTM and ANQGSEA. This CDR3 has 13 residues. Trimming pared 0 bases from V and 5 bases from J, leaving 10 bases between. DNA of the CDR3: TGCAGCGTTGAAGATAGTGGACAGGAGACCCAGTACTTC. It is translated as CSVEDSGQETQYF.

The chain carries TRBV9 and TRBJ1-1; D may be TRBD1 (5 bases). CDR3 size: 15 residues. Germline V gene data show CDR1 as SGDLS and CDR2 as YYNGEE. The V end was cut by 2 bases, the J end by 11 bases, with 22 bases between. In nucleotides, the CDR3 is TGTGCCAGCAGCGTTACCGGGACCCAATGGGGGGAGGCTTTCTTT. Its protein product is CASSVTGTQWGEAFF.

This clone was observed a single time. This sequence joins TRBV29-1 and TRBJ2-5; D is unresolved. The length of the CDR3 is 12 residues. Germline assignment: CDR1 SQVTM and CDR2 ANQGSEA. Trimming took 2 bases from V and 2 from J, leaving 6 bases between them. The CDR3 sequence: CSVERGQETQYF. The CDR3 nucleotides are TGCAGCGTTGAACGAGGACAAGAGACCCAGTACTTC.